The next 27 T cell receptor beta chains were all read from a single sample in a study of post-analysis software for immune sequencing data. General study findings and limits: Patients had higher frequencies than controls of five TRBV segments, including TRBV5-6, TRBV5-1 and TRBV20-1.

Their antigens are not known. Unique molecular identifiers had been added to the TCR beta cDNA libraries. TCRdb analysed the PCR reads with MiXCR anew, one entry per CDR3 protein. The table has 600,000 to 700,000 distinct CDR3 sequences, approximately 59% seen once. Material: blood. The receptor source for this set is a girl aged 2-15 years with multiple sclerosis.

A note on this clonotype: Mismatch with germline at one junction end may stem from a read error. This rearrangement joins TRBV10-3 to TRBJ1-4, with D unclear. There are 14 residues in the CDR3. Germline CDR1 and CDR2: ENHRY and SYGVKD. Here the CDR3 reads CAISEWNTNEKLFF. CDR3 coding DNA: TGTGCCATCAGCGAGTGGAATACTAATGAAAAACTGTTTTTT.

The chain recombines TRBV12-3 or TRBV12-4 with TRBJ1-5; D gene uncertain. V was pared by 6 bases and J by 2 bases, with 11 bases between. This CDR3 has 14 residues. The CDR3 is CASSQTMGNQPQHF. Here the CDR3 DNA reads TGTGCCAGCAGCCAGACAATGGGCAATCAGCCCCAGCATTTT.

The chain has TRBV7-2 and TRBJ2-1; 7 bases are shared with TRBD1. With 6 bases clipped from V and 6 bases from J, the junction kept 5 bases outside the gene matches. The CDR3 length is 13 residues. Looked up from germline, CDR1 is SGHTA and CDR2 is FQGNSA. The CDR3 region is CASSPRQGNEQFF. The CDR3 DNA sequence: TGTGCCAGCAGTCCCCGACAGGGCAATGAGCAGTTCTTC.

This clonotype has a handful of counts. The chain employs TRBV7-2 and TRBJ2-7; the D gene is possibly TRBD2 (5 bases). The DNA end is more similar to TRBJ2-5, so the J call may be wrong. The CDR3 contains 13 residues. Looked up from germline, CDR1 is SGHTA and CDR2 is FQGNSA. In DNA, the CDR3 is TGTGCCAGCAGCTTCGGGATTAGGGAGACCCAGTACTTC. The encoded protein is CASSFGIRETQYF.

V usage is TRBV27 and J usage is TRBJ2-1; no reliable D call. Trimming took 2 bases from V and 5 from J, leaving 19 bases between them. There are 17 residues in the CDR3. Per the germline V gene, CDR1 is MNHEY and CDR2 is SMNVEV (reference sequence). The DNA of the CDR3 is TGTGCCAGCAGTTTAGTCAGACCAAAGGAAGAGAACAATGAGCAGTTCTTC. Translated, it gives CASSLVRPKEENNEQFF.

This chain connects TRBV11-2 to TRBJ2-7, with no clear D. The V end lost 5 bases, the J end lost 3 bases, and 5 bases lay between the germline ends. The length of the CDR3 is 11 residues. Germline CDR1 is SGHAT and CDR2 is FQNNGV. CDR3 residues: CASSNHYEQYF. The CDR3 nucleotides are TGTGCCAGCAGCAACCACTACGAGCAGTACTTC.

The genes are TRBV5-1 and TRBJ2-1, with 11 bases fitting TRBD2. The CDR3 consists of 17 residues. Trimming removed 0 bases from V and 5 bases from J; junction bases left unmatched: 7. Germline lookup yields CDR1 SGHRS and CDR2 YFSETQ. CDR3 sequence (DNA): TGCGCCAGCAGCTTGGTGTTCCTAGCGGGAGGAAACAATGAGCAGTTCTTC. It encodes CASSLVFLAGGNNEQFF.

The chain has TRBV2 and TRBJ2-5; D may match TRBD1 or TRBD2 (5 bases each). Germline CDR1 SNHLY, CDR2 FYNNEI. The CDR3 runs to 13 residues. The V end was cut by 8 bases, the J end by 5 bases, with 15 bases between. CDR3 protein: CASEDSWGETQYF. CDR3 in DNA: TGTGCCAGCGAGGACTCCTGGGGCGAGACCCAGTACTTC.

This clonotype was detected once. J is TRBJ2-7 and V is TRBV13; the D gene is possibly TRBD2 (6 bases). The CDR3 totals 15 residues. CDR1 PRHDT and CDR2 FYEKMQ come from the germline V gene (reference sequence). V was cut by 3 bases and J by 2 bases, with 14 bases left in between. The DNA for the CDR3 is TGTGCCAGCAGCTTTATGGCGGGGACCACCTACGAGCAGTACTTC. Translated, it gives CASSFMAGTTYEQYF.

The gene calls are TRBV20-1 and TRBJ2-3; 9 bases are shared with TRBD2. The CDR3 covers 15 residues. After removal of 1 base from V and 3 bases from J, the junction contained 5 bases not matched to a gene. CDR1 is DFQATT and CDR2 is SNEGSKA in the germline V gene (reference sequence). DNA for the CDR3: TGCAGTGCTAGAGTAGCGGGGGCCTTTACAGATACGCAGTATTTT. It specifies CSARVAGAFTDTQYF.

This clonotype was observed a handful of times. The rearrangement uses TRBV7-2 and TRBJ2-7; D is possibly TRBD1 or TRBD2 (5 bases each). The J call may be in error: the DNA end matches TRBJ2-5 better. The length of the CDR3 is 16 residues. CDR1 and CDR2 (germline): SGHTA, FQGNSA. The CDR3, as DNA: TGTGCCAGCAGCTTAGTTGGGGGAGCGGTGGAGGAGACCCAGTACTTC. Translation: CASSLVGGAVEETQYF.

In the case of this clonotype: Its ends do not fully match the called genes, so a read error is possible. The CDR3 loop is CSARIHGGVTFQGTQYF. CDR3 nucleotide sequence: TGCAGTGCTAGAATCCACGGCGGCGTAACCTTCCAAGGGACCCAGTACTTC. This chain uses TRBV20-1 with TRBJ2-5; the D is unclear. The CDR3 covers 17 residues. Germline CDR1 and CDR2: DFQATT and SNEGSKA (reference sequence).

A single count supports this clonotype. This chain joins TRBV19 and TRBJ2-4, with D perhaps TRBD1 (6 bases). The CDR3 extends over 14 amino acids. Trimming took 8 bases from V and 7 from J, leaving 18 bases between them. The germline gives CDR1 LNHDA, CDR2 SQIVND (reference sequence). CDR3 bases: TGTGCCAGTCACCTACAGGGACCGGGCAACATTCAGTACTTC. This codes for CASHLQGPGNIQYF. Based on the CDR3 plus reference TRBV19 and TRBJ2-4, the full variable domain is DGGITQSPKYLFRKEGQNVTLSCEQNLNHDAMYWYRQDPGQGLRLIYYSQIVNDFQKGDIAEGYSVSREKKESFPLTVTSAQKNPTAFYLCASHLQGPGNIQYFGAGTRLSVL.

V and J are TRBV25-1 and TRBJ1-5; no clear D. The germline V and J ends were trimmed by 5 bases and 1 base, with 12 bases remaining between them. The CDR3 sequence is 15 residues long. Germline CDR1 MGHDK, CDR2 SYGVNS. CDR3 amino acids: CASSLGHGSNQPQHF. In DNA form, the CDR3 reads TGTGCCAGCAGTCTGGGTCATGGGAGCAATCAGCCCCAGCATTTT.

The chain joins TRBV20-1 to TRBJ2-1, with D possibly matching TRBD2 (5 bases). Germline CDR1 reads DFQATT; CDR2 reads SNEGSKA (reference sequence). Trimming shortened V by 0 bases and J by 0 bases, and 12 bases separated the two germline ends. The CDR3 has 16 residues. The CDR3 DNA is TGCAGTGCTAGAGATCGGGCTAGCAACTCCTACAATGAGCAGTTCTTC. Protein product: CSARDRASNSYNEQFF.

This clonotype was counted a few times. This chain connects TRBV20-1 to TRBJ2-5, with TRBD2 identical over 7 bases. With 6 bases clipped from V and 5 bases from J, the junction kept 15 bases outside the gene matches. Germline V lookup: CDR1 DFQATT, CDR2 SNEGSKA (reference sequence). The CDR3 has 15 residues. In nucleotides, the CDR3 is TGCAGTGCCAAGCCTTTAGCGGGCCCACGGGAGACCCAGTACTTC. Its protein is CSAKPLAGPRETQYF.

This clonotype has a handful of counts. The rearrangement joins TRBV12-3 or TRBV12-4 to TRBJ2-6; D call uncertain. CDR3 size: 15 residues. Trimming stripped 4 bases from V and 4 bases from J, with 11 bases between. CDR3 residues: CASSSAGSGANVLTF. The DNA of the CDR3 is TGTGCCAGCAGTTCGGCAGGATCCGGGGCCAACGTCCTGACTTTC.

This clonotype was detected only once. V is TRBV15 and J is TRBJ2-4; 9 bases fit TRBD1. The CDR3 is 15 amino acids. From germline, CDR1 is LNHNV and CDR2 YYDKDF (reference sequence). Trimming took 4 bases from V and 15 from J; bases not matched to a gene: 16. CDR3 DNA: TGTGCCACCAGCACCCCGGGACAGGGTCAACGGTCTCTGTACTTC. Encoded protein: CATSTPGQGQRSLYF. The full variable domain, rest sourced from reference TRBV15 and TRBJ2-4, is DAMVIQNPRYQVTQFGKPVTLSCSQTLNHNVMYWYQQKSSQAPKLLFHYYDKDFNNEADTPDNFQSRRPNTSFCFLDIRSPGLGDTAMYLCATSTPGQGQRSLYFGAGTRLSVL.

The V and J genes are TRBV27 and TRBJ1-1, with D uncertain. Germline V lookup: CDR1 MNHEY, CDR2 SMNVEV (reference sequence). This CDR3 comprises 14 residues. V was shortened by 2 bases and J by 5 bases, with 12 bases between the two germline ends. CDR3 region: CASSLRIEVTEAFF. The CDR3 region has the DNA TGTGCCAGCAGTTTACGTATAGAAGTGACTGAAGCTTTCTTT.

The J gene is TRBJ2-1, the V gene TRBV19; 7 bases are shared with TRBD1. This CDR3 region has 15 residues. The trim removed 7 bases at V and 0 bases at J, leaving 6 bases unmatched. Germline loops: CDR1 LNHDA, CDR2 SQIVND (reference sequence). CDR3 coding DNA: TGTGCCAGTACCTCGGACAGGAGCTCCTACAATGAGCAGTTCTTC. Amino acid sequence: CASTSDRSSYNEQFF. Drawing the rest from reference TRBV19 and TRBJ2-1, the complete variable domain is DGGITQSPKYLFRKEGQNVTLSCEQNLNHDAMYWYRQDPGQGLRLIYYSQIVNDFQKGDIAEGYSVSREKKESFPLTVTSAQKNPTAFYLCASTSDRSSYNEQFFGPGTRLTVL.

This rearrangement joins TRBV7-2 to TRBJ1-1; D remains ambiguous. This CDR3 comprises 13 residues. Germline-derived CDR1 and CDR2 are SGHTA and FQGNSA. The V end lost 0 bases, the J end lost 3 bases, and 5 bases lay between the germline ends. The DNA of the CDR3 is TGTGCCAGCAGCTTAGCGACCTACACTGAAGCTTTCTTT. Translating gives CASSLATYTEAFF.

The chain employs TRBV29-1 and TRBJ2-3; 9 bases map to TRBD2. CDR1 and CDR2 from the germline V gene are SQVTM and ANQGSEA. The CDR3 contains 12 residues. With V trimmed by 6 bases and J by 8 bases, 6 bases remained unmatched. Here the CDR3 reads CSVRTSVGTQYF. The DNA of the CDR3 is TGCAGCGTACGGACTAGCGTAGGTACGCAGTATTTT.

The chain recombines TRBV29-1 with TRBJ2-5, with no clear D. This CDR3 is built from 12 residues. The germline gives CDR1 SQVTM, CDR2 ANQGSEA. Trimming removed 0 bases from V and 5 bases from J, with 7 bases in between. The CDR3 DNA reads as TGCAGCGTTGAAGATGTGGGGGAGACCCAGTACTTC. Amino acid sequence: CSVEDVGETQYF.

This chain uses TRBV5-4 with TRBJ2-7; 11 bases align to TRBD2. Germline values: CDR1 SGHNT, CDR2 YYREEE (reference sequence). V trimming: 0 bases; J trimming: 0 bases; junction bases outside the gene matches: 11. The CDR3 has 19 amino acids. This chain's CDR3 is CASSLAPPSLAGGSYEQYF. CDR3 in DNA: TGTGCCAGCAGCTTGGCTCCGCCTTCCCTAGCGGGAGGCTCCTACGAGCAGTACTTC.

The chain has TRBV5-1 and TRBJ2-1, with 12 bases matching TRBD2. V trimming: 6 bases; J trimming: 5 bases; junction bases outside the gene matches: 21. This CDR3 spans 20 amino acids. Germline V CDR1 and CDR2: SGHRS, YFSETQ. The CDR3 spells CASNSPYPRLAGETNNEQFF. The CDR3 DNA reads as TGCGCCAGCAACTCTCCATACCCCAGACTAGCGGGGGAGACTAACAATGAGCAGTTCTTC.

The CDR3 loop is CASSYSEGFGDTQYF. DNA of the CDR3: TGTGCCAGCAGTTACTCGGAGGGTTTCGGAGATACGCAGTATTTT. V and J are TRBV6-5 and TRBJ2-3; the D gene is possibly TRBD2 (6 bases). Germline CDR1 MNHEY, CDR2 SVGAGI. The CDR3 contains 15 residues. The V end was cut by 0 bases, the J end by 5 bases, with 12 bases between.

V and J are TRBV12-5 and TRBJ2-1; D call uncertain. Trimming left V 4 bases short and J 5 bases short, with 12 bases between. The germline V gene encodes CDR1 LGHNT and CDR2 FRNRAP. This CDR3 comprises 14 residues. The CDR3 spells CASGWVSSHNEQFF. Written as DNA, the CDR3 is TGTGCTAGTGGTTGGGTAAGCAGCCACAATGAGCAGTTCTTC.